A single sample is the source of the 17 T cell receptor beta chains below, sequenced in a study of CD8+CD57+ T cells in acquired aplastic anemia. TCR beta VDJ and CDR3 profiling used genomic DNA as template. MiXCR, applied by TCRdb to the reads, yields one record per CDR3 protein. The sample includes under 350,000 distinct CDR3 sequences, approximately 56% seen only once; the top ten take less than 10%. Sequenced material: sorted CD4+, CD8+, or CD8+CD57+ T cells (not recorded which) from PBMCs. Source of these receptors: a human donor with severe aplastic anemia or a healthy control (not recorded which).

The V gene is TRBV7-3, the J gene TRBJ1-2, with D perhaps matching TRBD1 (5 bases). This CDR3 region has 13 residues. V was clipped by 4 bases and J by 8 bases, with 14 bases between them. The germline V gene encodes CDR1 SGHTA and CDR2 FQGTGA. The CDR3 DNA follows: TGTGCCAGCAGCTCACGACAGCTTGGGGGCTACACCTTC. Its protein product is CASSSRQLGGYTF.

This clonotype was picked up many times. V usage is TRBV6-5 and J usage is TRBJ1-5, with D maybe TRBD1 (6 bases). From germline, CDR1 is MNHEY and CDR2 SVGAGI. This CDR3 spans 15 amino acids. Trimming left V 5 bases short and J 2 bases short, with 13 bases between. CDR3 loop: CASSRGRKGNQPQHF. In DNA form, the CDR3 reads TGTGCCAGCAGTAGGGGGAGGAAAGGCAATCAGCCCCAGCATTTT.

There are a few counts of this clonotype. The chain joins TRBV11-1 to TRBJ1-1; D not certain. The V and J ends lost 2 bases and 7 bases respectively, with 17 bases between them. The CDR3 is 15 residues long. CDR1 SGHAT and CDR2 FQDESV come from the germline V gene (reference sequence). The CDR3 sequence: CASSLWQVSPYEAFF. The CDR3 DNA sequence: TGTGCCAGCAGCTTATGGCAGGTTTCTCCATATGAAGCTTTCTTT. Together with reference TRBV11-1 and TRBJ1-1, the CDR3 gives the full variable domain: EAEVAQSPRYKITEKSQAVAFWCDPISGHATLYWYRQILGQGPELLVQFQDESVVDDSQLPKDRFSAERLKGVDSTLKIQPAELGDSAMYLCASSLWQVSPYEAFFGQGTRLTVV.

The chain couples TRBV12-3 or TRBV12-4 to TRBJ2-7, with TRBD2 matching over 13 bases. Losses at the gene ends were 6 bases for V and 3 bases for J; bases not matched to a gene: 8. The CDR3 consists of 16 residues. The DNA of the CDR3 is TGTGCCAGCAGCCCGAATCGACTAGCGGGGGGCTACGAGCAGTACTTC. Its translation: CASSPNRLAGGYEQYF.

This clonotype has at least ten counts. DNA of the CDR3: TGTGCCAGGAATAATAATTTGGGGTTAAGCAATCAGCCCCAGCATTTT. Residues: CARNNNLGLSNQPQHF. The J gene is TRBJ1-5, the V gene TRBV11-1; D call uncertain. CDR1 SGHAT and CDR2 FQDESV come from the germline V gene (reference sequence). The CDR3 is made up of 16 amino acids. The V gene lost 9 bases and the J gene lost 1 base, with 19 bases spanning the gap.

Of note for this clonotype: At one end, the junction sequence differs from germline, possibly due to a read error. The chain links TRBV19 to TRBJ2-7; D is ambiguous. CDR3 length: 14 amino acids. CDR1 and CDR2 (germline): LNHDA, SQIVND (reference sequence). The CDR3 spells CASSIPASSYERYF. The CDR3 region has the DNA TGTGCCAGTAGTATTCCAGCCAGTAGCTACGAGCGGTACTTC.

The CDR3 protein is CASSARTVNTEAFF. DNA of the CDR3: TGTGCCAGCAGTGCCAGGACAGTGAACACTGAAGCTTTCTTT. The V call is TRBV2, the J call TRBJ1-1; TRBD1 is a possible D gene (6 bases). Trimming removed 4 bases at V and 0 bases at J, with 9 bases between. CDR1 is SNHLY, CDR2 FYNNEI, per germline. There are 14 residues in the CDR3.

This chain joins TRBV12-2 and TRBJ2-1. TRBV12-2 counts as a pseudogene. The CDR3 has 15 residues. The CDR3 spells CASRISGRVDNEQFF. CDR3 DNA sequence: TGTGCAAGTCGCATTAGCGGGAGAGTCGACAATGAGCAGTTCTTC.

The genes are TRBV5-1 and TRBJ2-3, with 15 bases identical to TRBD2. V lost 4 bases to trimming and J lost 0 bases; unmatched junction nucleotides: 6. CDR3 length: 18 amino acids. Per germline, CDR1 SGHRS and CDR2 YFSETQ. This CDR3 is CASSPGTSGGPSTDTQYF. The DNA of the CDR3 is TGCGCCAGCAGCCCCGGGACTAGCGGGGGGCCTAGCACAGATACGCAGTATTTT.

This clonotype was counted once. The rearrangement links TRBV5-1 to TRBJ2-7; D might be TRBD1 (5 bases). Trimming took off 2 bases at V and 2 bases at J, with 11 bases between the two ends. This CDR3 region has 14 residues. CDR1 and CDR2 from the germline V gene are SGHRS and YFSETQ. In DNA form, the CDR3 reads TGCGCCAGCAGCTTACGGACAAGCACCTACGAGCAGTACTTC. Protein product: CASSLRTSTYEQYF.

The chain uses TRBV24-1 and TRBJ1-5, with TRBD1 matching over 8 bases. CDR3 length: 14 amino acids. Germline V gene sequence: CDR1 KGHDR, CDR2 SFDVKD. CDR3 DNA sequence: TGTGCTTCTAAACCGGGACAGGGCAATCAGCCCCAGCATTTT. Translation gives CASKPGQGNQPQHF.

The chain uses TRBV29-1 and TRBJ2-3; the match to TRBD2 covers 11 bases. Germline V gene sequence: CDR1 SQVTM, CDR2 ANQGSEA. The CDR3 runs to 16 residues. The V and J ends lost 6 bases and 1 base, in that order; junction bases with no gene match: 9. CDR3 coding DNA: TGCAGCGTCCCCCCTAGCGGGAGGCTCCGCACAGATACGCAGTATTTT. Protein product: CSVPPSGRLRTDTQYF.

The genes are TRBV20-1 and TRBJ2-7; 10 bases line up with TRBD2. Trimming cost V 0 bases and J 7 bases; bases outside gene matches: 6. Germline assignment: CDR1 DFQATT and CDR2 SNEGSKA (reference sequence). The CDR3 totals 14 residues. The CDR3 DNA reads TGCAGTGCTAGAGATCCTAGCGGGAGAGGGGAGCAGTACTTC. Its translation: CSARDPSGRGEQYF.

The chain recombines TRBV27 with TRBJ1-4; D unclear. The CDR3 length is 12 residues. The germline CDR1 and CDR2 sequences are MNHEY and SMNVEV (reference sequence). Trimming stripped 3 bases from V and 7 bases from J, with 6 bases between. CDR3 sequence: CASSFGREKLFF. The CDR3 coding sequence is TGTGCCAGCAGTTTTGGTCGTGAAAAACTGTTTTTT.

This clonotype was counted between two and nine times. The rearrangement uses TRBV7-8 and TRBJ2-7, with D perhaps TRBD1 (5 bases). Deletions cut 0 bases from V and 0 bases from J, with 15 bases between. CDR1 and CDR2 (germline): SGHVS, FQNEAQ. The CDR3 consists of 17 residues. The CDR3 sequence: CASSLAVTAESSYEQYF. Here the CDR3 DNA reads TGTGCCAGCAGCTTAGCGGTGACAGCCGAGAGCTCCTACGAGCAGTACTTC.

The chain combines TRBV10-3 with TRBJ1-1; D is unresolved. The V gene's germline CDR1 is ENHRY and CDR2 SYGVKD. Trimming shortened V by 10 bases and J by 0 bases, and 15 bases separated the two germline ends. The CDR3 sequence is 14 residues long. CDR3 nucleotides: TGTGCCAGCAACCTTCCCCCCTTGAACACTGAAGCTTTCTTT. Residues: CASNLPPLNTEAFF.

This clonotype showed up just once. A much larger clone lies a single base off, so this may be a read error. CDR3 in amino acids: CASSQQFPQGASNYGYTF. CDR3 DNA sequence: TGCGCCAGCAGCCAGCAGTTCCCACAGGGGGCCAGCAACTATGGCTACACCTTC. V is TRBV7-2 and J is TRBJ1-2, with 9 positions matching TRBD1. Germline V lookup: CDR1 SGHTA, CDR2 FQGNSA. The CDR3 has 18 residues.